This T cell receptor beta chain was recorded in a study of shared clonotypes between healthy human individuals. As concerns this clone: Its antigen is unknown.

The repertoire was sequenced with immunoSEQ multiplex PCR; TCRdb's copy has only in-frame clones and lacks some. The sample lists 650,000 to 800,000 clones, approximately 72% occurring once. The V gene lost 3 bases and the J gene lost 0 bases, with 8 bases spanning the gap. The CDR3 has 14 residues. Germline CDR1 and CDR2: ENHRY and SYGVKD. General observations from the study: In this cohort, only blood was sampled, and tissue repertoires likely differ.

Those who donated, Caucasian adults without exception, all lived in Nashville, Tennessee. The specimen sequenced was memory CD4+ T cells sorted from blood. The subset: CD45RA-negative fraction. The V call is TRBV10-3, the J call TRBJ1-1; unclear D gene. The source of this sequence is a woman aged 25 to 45 in good health. The CDR3, as DNA: TGTGCCATCAGTGAACGGGTCCTGAACACTGAAGCTTTCTTT. Amino acids: CAISERVLNTEAFF.